This T cell receptor (beta chain) was identified in a study of regulatory T cells in long-lasting Graves disease. There are many counts of this clonotype. Sample time point: newly diagnosed GD, antithyroid drugs for less than 3 months. Scientists built the TCR library using RNA that was extracted from PBMCs. The germline V and J ends were trimmed by 6 bases and 0 bases, with 8 bases remaining between them. This CDR3 is built from 12 residues. CDR1 is SQVTM and CDR2 is ANQGSEA in the germline V gene. Construction of the TCR beta libraries employed iRepertoire HTBI primers in conjunction with Arm-PCR of CDR3 regions. Each CDR3 protein gets one entry after TCRdb re-called the multiplex PCR reads with MiXCR. This table has about 320,000 distinct CDR3 sequences, about 20% appearing once.

V gene TRBV29-1 combines with J gene TRBJ1-2; D is unresolved. This sequence was found in a female donor with Graves disease. The sequences come from peripheral blood mononuclear cells (PBMCs), collected at new diagnosis, from a patient treated with antithyroid drugs. The DNA of the CDR3 is TGCAGCGTCGACGTTGCTAACTATGGCTACACCTTC. Its protein is CSVDVANYGYTF.